The rows below give T cell receptor beta chains drawn from one sample of a study of blood T cells in healthy people across ages. TCRdb re-called the 5' RACE reads with MiXCR, one entry per CDR3 protein. The sample lists hundreds of thousands of distinct CDR3 sequences; under 35% were seen once. The sequencing sample was made of blood. The receptors were sampled from a woman of 80 years or more in good health. Each CDR3 is given with its conserved first and last residue. The order of the fields is CDR3 DNA, CDR3 protein, J gene, D gene, clone size, V gene. The D gene is left open where the match is weak. Clone size is stated in some rows and not others, as once, few, many or a class when expanded.

TGTGCCTGGAAATACGGGGGCACTAACTATGGCTACACCTTC CAWKYGGTNYGYTF TRBJ1-2 . few TRBV30
TGTGCCAGCAGTTACTCGGCAGGGGACTCCTACGAGCAGTACTTC CASSYSAGDSYEQYF TRBJ2-7 . . TRBV6-2/TRBV6-3
TGCGCCAGCAGCCCACTACAGGGGGATGAGCAGTTCTTC CASSPLQGDEQFF TRBJ2-1 TRBD1 many TRBV5-1
TGTGCCAGCAGTTTAAGACAGGGGGGCCGTGGCTACACCTTC CASSLRQGGRGYTF TRBJ1-2 TRBD1 few TRBV28
TGTGCCAGCAGTTACTCACGGGGGGAGACCCAGTACTTC CASSYSRGETQYF TRBJ2-5 . many TRBV6-5
TGTGCCAGCAGTTTCGGGACAGGGATTGGCTACACCTTC CASSFGTGIGYTF TRBJ1-2 TRBD1 . TRBV12-3/TRBV12-4
TGTGCCAGCAGCGGCAGACTAGCGGGGAAAGATACGCAGTATTTT CASSGRLAGKDTQYF TRBJ2-3 TRBD2 many TRBV11-2
TGTGCCAGCAGCTCCCGCCCGACAGGGAACAATCAGCCCCAGCATTTT CASSSRPTGNNQPQHF TRBJ1-5 TRBD1 . TRBV7-2
TGCGCCAGCGCCGGGGACTATGGCTACACCTTC CASAGDYGYTF TRBJ1-2 . many TRBV10-2
TGCAGTGCTAGTACCCCCAAAGGGAAGCAGGATACGCAGTATTTT CSASTPKGKQDTQYF TRBJ2-3 . many TRBV20-1